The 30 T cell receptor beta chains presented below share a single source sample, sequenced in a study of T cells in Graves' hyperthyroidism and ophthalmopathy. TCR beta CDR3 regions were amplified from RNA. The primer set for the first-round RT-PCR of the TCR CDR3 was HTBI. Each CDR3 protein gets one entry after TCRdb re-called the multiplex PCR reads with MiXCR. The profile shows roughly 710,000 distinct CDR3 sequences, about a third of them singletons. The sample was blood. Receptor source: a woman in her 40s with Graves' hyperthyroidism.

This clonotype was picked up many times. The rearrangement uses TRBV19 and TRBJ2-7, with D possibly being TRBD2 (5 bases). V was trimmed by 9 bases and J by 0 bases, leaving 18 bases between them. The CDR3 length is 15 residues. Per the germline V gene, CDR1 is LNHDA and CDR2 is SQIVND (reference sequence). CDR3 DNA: TGTGCCAGCCGTCGGGAAGATCTTACCTCCTACGAGCAGTACTTC. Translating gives CASRREDLTSYEQYF.

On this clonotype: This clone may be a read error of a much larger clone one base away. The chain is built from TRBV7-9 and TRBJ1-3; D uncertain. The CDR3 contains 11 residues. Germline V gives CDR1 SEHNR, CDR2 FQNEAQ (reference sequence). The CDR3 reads CAGRSGNTIYF. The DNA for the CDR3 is TGTGCCGGCAGGTCTGGAAACACCATATATTTT. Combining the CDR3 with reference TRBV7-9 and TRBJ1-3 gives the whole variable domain DTGVSQNPRHKITKRGQNVTFRCDPISEHNRLYWYRQTLGQGPEFLTYFQNEAQLEKSRLLSDRFSAERPKGSFSTLEIQRTEQGDSAMYLCAGRSGNTIYFGEGSWLTVV.

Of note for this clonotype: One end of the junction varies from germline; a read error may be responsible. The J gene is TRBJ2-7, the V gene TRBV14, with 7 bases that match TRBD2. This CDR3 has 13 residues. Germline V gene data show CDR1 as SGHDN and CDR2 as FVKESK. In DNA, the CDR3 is TGTGCCAGCAGTCAGCGGGGCACCGGGGAGCTGTACTTC. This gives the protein CASSQRGTGELYF.

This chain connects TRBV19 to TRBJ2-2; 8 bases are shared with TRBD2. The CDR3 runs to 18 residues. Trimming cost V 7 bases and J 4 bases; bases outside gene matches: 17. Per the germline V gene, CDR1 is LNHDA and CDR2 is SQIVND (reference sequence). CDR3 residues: CASTTTPVQRETTGELFF. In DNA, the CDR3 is TGTGCCAGTACCACAACCCCGGTCCAGCGGGAGACCACCGGGGAGCTGTTTTTT. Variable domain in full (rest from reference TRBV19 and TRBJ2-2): DGGITQSPKYLFRKEGQNVTLSCEQNLNHDAMYWYRQDPGQGLRLIYYSQIVNDFQKGDIAEGYSVSREKKESFPLTVTSAQKNPTAFYLCASTTTPVQRETTGELFFGEGSRLTVL.

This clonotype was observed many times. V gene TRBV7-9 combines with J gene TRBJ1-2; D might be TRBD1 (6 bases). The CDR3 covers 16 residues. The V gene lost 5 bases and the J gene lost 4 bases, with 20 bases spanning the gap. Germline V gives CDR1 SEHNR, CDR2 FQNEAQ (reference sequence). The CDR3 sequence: CASSPPIQQGIYGYTF. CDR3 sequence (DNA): TGTGCCAGCAGCCCACCAATTCAACAGGGTATCTATGGCTACACCTTC.

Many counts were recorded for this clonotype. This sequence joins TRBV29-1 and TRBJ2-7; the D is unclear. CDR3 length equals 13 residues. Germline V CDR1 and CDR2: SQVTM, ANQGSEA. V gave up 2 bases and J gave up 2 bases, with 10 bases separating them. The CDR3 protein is CSVELGETYEQYF. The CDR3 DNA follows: TGCAGCGTTGAATTAGGAGAAACCTACGAGCAGTACTTC.

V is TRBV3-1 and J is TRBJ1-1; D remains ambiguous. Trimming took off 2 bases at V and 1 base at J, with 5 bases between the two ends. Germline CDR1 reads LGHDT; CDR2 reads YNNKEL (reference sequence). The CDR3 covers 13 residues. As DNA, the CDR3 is TGTGCCAGCAGCCAACTCCGGAACACTGAAGCTTTCTTT. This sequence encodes CASSQLRNTEAFF.

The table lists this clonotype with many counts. The CDR3 reads CASSPSLGQPNSPLHF. The CDR3 region has the DNA TGTGCCAGCAGCCCCTCCTTGGGACAGCCGAATTCACCCCTCCACTTT. The J gene is TRBJ1-6, the V gene TRBV7-6; TRBD1 agrees at 7 bases. This CDR3 contains 16 residues. The V segment lost 5 bases and the J segment 7 bases; nucleotides outside the gene matches: 11. Germline CDR1 and CDR2: SGHVS and FNYEAQ.

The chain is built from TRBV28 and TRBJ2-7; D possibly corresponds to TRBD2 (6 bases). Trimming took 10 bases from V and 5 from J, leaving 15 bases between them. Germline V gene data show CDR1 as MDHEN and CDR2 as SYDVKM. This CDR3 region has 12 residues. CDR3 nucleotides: TGTGCCACCTCCGGGGGATTCGACGAGCAGTACTTC. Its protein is CATSGGFDEQYF.

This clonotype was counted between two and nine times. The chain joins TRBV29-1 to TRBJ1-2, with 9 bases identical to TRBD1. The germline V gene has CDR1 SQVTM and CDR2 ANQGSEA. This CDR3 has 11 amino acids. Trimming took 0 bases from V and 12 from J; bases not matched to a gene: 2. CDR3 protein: CSVEEDRGHTF. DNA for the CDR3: TGCAGCGTTGAAGAGGACAGGGGTCACACCTTC.

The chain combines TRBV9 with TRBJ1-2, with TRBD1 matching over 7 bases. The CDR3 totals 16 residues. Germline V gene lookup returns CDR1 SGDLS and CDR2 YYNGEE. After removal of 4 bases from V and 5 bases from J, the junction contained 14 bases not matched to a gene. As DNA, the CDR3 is TGTGCCAGCAGCCAAGGTCTGGGACAGACGGAATATGGCTACACCTTC. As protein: CASSQGLGQTEYGYTF.

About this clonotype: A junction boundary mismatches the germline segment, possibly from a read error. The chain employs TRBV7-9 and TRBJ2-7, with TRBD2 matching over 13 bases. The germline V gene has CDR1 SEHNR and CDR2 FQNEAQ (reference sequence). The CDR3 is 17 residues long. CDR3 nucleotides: TGCGCCAGCAGCCAAGAGATAAGGACTAGCGGGAGTACCGAGCAGTACTTC. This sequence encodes CASSQEIRTSGSTEQYF.

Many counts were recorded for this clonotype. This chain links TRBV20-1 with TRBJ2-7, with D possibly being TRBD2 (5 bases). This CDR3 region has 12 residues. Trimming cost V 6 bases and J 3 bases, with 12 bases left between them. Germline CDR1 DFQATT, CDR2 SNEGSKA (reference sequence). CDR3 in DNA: TGCAGTGCCACCTCGGCGGGCTACGAGCAGTACTTC. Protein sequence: CSATSAGYEQYF.

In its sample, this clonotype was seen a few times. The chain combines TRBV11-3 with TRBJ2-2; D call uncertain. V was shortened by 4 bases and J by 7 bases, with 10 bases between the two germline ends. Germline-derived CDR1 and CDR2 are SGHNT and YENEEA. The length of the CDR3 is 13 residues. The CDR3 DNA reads TGTGCCAGCAGCTCGAGCTACAGCGGGGAGCTGTTTTTT. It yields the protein CASSSSYSGELFF.

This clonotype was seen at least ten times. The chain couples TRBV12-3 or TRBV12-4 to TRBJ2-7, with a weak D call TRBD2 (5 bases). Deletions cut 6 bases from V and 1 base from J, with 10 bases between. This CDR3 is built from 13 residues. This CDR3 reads CASRPGNSYEQYF. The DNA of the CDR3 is TGTGCCAGCAGACCCGGGAATTCCTACGAGCAGTACTTC.

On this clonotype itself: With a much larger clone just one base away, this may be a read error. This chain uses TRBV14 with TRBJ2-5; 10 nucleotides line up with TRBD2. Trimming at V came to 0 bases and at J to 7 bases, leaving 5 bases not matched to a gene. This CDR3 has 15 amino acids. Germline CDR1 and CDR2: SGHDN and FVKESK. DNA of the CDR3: TGTGCCAGCAGCCAAGAACTAGCGGGGAAAGTGACCCAGTACTTC. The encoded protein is CASSQELAGKVTQYF.

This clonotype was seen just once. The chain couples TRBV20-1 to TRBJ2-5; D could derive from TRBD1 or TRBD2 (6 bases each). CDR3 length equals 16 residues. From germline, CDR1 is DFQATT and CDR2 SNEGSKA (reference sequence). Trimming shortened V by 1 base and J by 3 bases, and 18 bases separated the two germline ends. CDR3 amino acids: CSARVRGVAGKETQYF. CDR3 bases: TGCAGTGCTAGAGTCAGGGGCGTCGCGGGGAAAGAGACCCAGTACTTC.

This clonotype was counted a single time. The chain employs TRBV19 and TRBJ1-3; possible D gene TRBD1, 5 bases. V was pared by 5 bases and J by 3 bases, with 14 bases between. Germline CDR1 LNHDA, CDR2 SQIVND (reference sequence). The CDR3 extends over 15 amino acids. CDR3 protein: CASSPWDDLGNTIYF. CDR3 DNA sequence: TGTGCCAGTAGTCCCTGGGACGATCTTGGAAACACCATATATTTT.

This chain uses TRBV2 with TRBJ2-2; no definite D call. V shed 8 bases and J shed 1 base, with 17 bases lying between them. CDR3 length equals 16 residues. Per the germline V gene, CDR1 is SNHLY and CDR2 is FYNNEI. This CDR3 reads CASGLRTELNTGELFF. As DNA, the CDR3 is TGTGCCAGCGGCTTACGGACCGAGTTGAACACCGGGGAGCTGTTTTTT.

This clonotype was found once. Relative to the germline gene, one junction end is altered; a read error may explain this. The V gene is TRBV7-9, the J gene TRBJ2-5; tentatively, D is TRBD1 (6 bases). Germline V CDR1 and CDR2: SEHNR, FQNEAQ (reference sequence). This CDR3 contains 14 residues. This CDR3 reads CASSQVGGQETQYF. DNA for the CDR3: TGCGCCAGCAGCCAAGTAGGGGGCCAAGAGACCCAGTACTTC. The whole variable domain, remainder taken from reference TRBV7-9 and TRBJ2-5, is DTGVSQNPRHKITKRGQNVTFRCDPISEHNRLYWYRQTLGQGPEFLTYFQNEAQLEKSRLLSDRFSAERPKGSFSTLEIQRTEQGDSAMYLCASSQVGGQETQYFGPGTRLLVL.

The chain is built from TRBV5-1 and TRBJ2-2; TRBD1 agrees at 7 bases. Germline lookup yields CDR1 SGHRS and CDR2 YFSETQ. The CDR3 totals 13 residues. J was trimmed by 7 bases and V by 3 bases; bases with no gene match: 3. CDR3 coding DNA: TGCGCCAGCAGCTCCACAGGGGACGGGGAGCTGTTTTTT. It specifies CASSSTGDGELFF. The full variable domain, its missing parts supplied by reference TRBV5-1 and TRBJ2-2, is KAGVTQTPRYLIKTRGQQVTLSCSPISGHRSVSWYQQTPGQGLQFLFEYFSETQRNKGNFPGRFSGRQFSNSRSEMNVSTLELGDSALYLCASSSTGDGELFFGEGSRLTVL.

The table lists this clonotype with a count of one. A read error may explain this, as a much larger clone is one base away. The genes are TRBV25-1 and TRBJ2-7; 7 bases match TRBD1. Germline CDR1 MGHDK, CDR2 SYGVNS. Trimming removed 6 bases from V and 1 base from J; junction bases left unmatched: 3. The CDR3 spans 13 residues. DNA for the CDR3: TGTGCCAGCAGACCGGACAGGTCCTACGAGCAGTACTTC. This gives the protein CASRPDRSYEQYF.

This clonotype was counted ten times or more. The CDR3 DNA reads as TGTGCCAGCAGTGAATTCGGAGGTAACGAGCAGTACTTC. This encodes CASSEFGGNEQYF. The chain employs TRBV25-1 and TRBJ2-7, with D possibly matching TRBD2 (5 bases). Trimming removed 1 base at V and 5 bases at J, with 9 bases between. Germline loops: CDR1 MGHDK, CDR2 SYGVNS. This CDR3 has 13 residues.

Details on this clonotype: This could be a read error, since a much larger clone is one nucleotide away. This CDR3 reads CAIRGVAGEQPQHF. The CDR3 region has the DNA TGTGCCATCAGAGGGGTTGCAGGGGAACAGCCCCAGCATTTT. The chain employs TRBV10-3 and TRBJ1-5; a weak D match, TRBD1 (6 bases). The CDR3 extends over 14 amino acids. The germline gives CDR1 ENHRY, CDR2 SYGVKD. The V and J ends lost 6 bases and 7 bases respectively, with 16 bases between them.

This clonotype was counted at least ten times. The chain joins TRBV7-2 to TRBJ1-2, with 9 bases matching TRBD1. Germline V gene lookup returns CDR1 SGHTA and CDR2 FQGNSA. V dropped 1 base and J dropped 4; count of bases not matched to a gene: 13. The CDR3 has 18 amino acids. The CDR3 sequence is CASSLVLGTGTGTYGYTF. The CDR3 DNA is TGTGCCAGCAGCTTAGTACTGGGGACAGGGACAGGAACCTATGGCTACACCTTC.

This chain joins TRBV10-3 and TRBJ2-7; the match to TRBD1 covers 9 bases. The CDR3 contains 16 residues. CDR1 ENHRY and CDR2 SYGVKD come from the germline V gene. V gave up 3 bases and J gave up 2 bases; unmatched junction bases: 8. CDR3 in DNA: TGTGCCATCAGTGATCCGGGACAGGGAGCGACCTACGAGCAGTACTTC. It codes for CAISDPGQGATYEQYF.

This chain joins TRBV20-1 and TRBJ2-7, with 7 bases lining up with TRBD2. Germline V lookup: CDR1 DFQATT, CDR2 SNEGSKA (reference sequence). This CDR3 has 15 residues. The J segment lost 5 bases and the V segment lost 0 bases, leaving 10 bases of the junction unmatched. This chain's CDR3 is CSAREGGSLGDEQYF. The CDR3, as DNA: TGCAGTGCTAGAGAAGGCGGGAGCCTAGGTGACGAGCAGTACTTC.

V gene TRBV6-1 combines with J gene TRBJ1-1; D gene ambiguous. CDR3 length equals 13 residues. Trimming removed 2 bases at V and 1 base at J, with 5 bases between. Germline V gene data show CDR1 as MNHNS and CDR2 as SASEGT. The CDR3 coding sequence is TGTGCCAGCAGTGAAAACACGAACACTGAAGCTTTCTTT. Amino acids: CASSENTNTEAFF.

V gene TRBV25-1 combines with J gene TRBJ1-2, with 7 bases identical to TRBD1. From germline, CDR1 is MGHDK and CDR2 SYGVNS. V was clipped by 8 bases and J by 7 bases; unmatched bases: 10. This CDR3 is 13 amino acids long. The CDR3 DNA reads TGTGCCAGCGTTGGTGGAGGGGGCGGTGGCTACACCTTC. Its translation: CASVGGGGGGYTF.

The CDR3 protein is CATSVRDRGLLFF. Here the CDR3 DNA reads TGTGCCACCAGTGTCCGGGACAGGGGGCTGCTGTTTTTT. The chain employs TRBV24-1 and TRBJ2-2; TRBD1 matches at 12 bases. The CDR3 has 13 residues. The ends lost 5 bases at V and 13 bases at J; junction bases unmatched: 4. Germline CDR1 KGHDR, CDR2 SFDVKD.